There are a few counts of the clone carrying this T cell receptor beta chain. Its antigen is undetermined. The data belong to a study of T cells after yellow fever vaccination. As for the study in general: Low-cell-number fractions underwent preparation using SMART-Seq v4 Ultra Low Input.

A universal primer site and UMIs were added as TCR cDNA was made by 5'RACE template switching. TCRdb re-derived calls from the 5' RACE reads in MiXCR, one entry per CDR3 protein. This table holds a few hundred thousand distinct CDR3 sequences, around 10% found once. V was pared by 2 bases and J by 6 bases, with 13 bases between. The CDR3 totals 14 residues. Germline V lookup: CDR1 MNHEY, CDR2 SVGAGI. General study results and limits: The CD4 and CD8 compartments had a small share of their clonotypes in common. The booster response re-showed most primary clones: 96% CD4, approximately 86% CD8.

The source material was PBMCs, sampled on the day of the first yellow fever vaccination. This clonotype originated in a man in his late teens or twenties who received the YFV17D yellow fever vaccine. The chain uses TRBV6-5 and TRBJ1-1; D uncertain. CDR3 coding DNA: TGTGCCAGCAGTTACGAGGGCAGGTCCCCTGAAGCTTTCTTT. This codes for CASSYEGRSPEAFF.